These T cell receptor beta chains were read from a single sample in a study of Ad26.COV2.S vaccination and SARS-CoV-2 variants. Only in-frame clones appear in the TCRdb table, and some are missing; sequencing was by immunoSEQ multiplex PCR. This sample has 440,000 or so clones; 90% occur once, and the top ten carry under 4.5%. Material: peripheral blood, obtained in a trial of Ad26.COV2.S vaccine versus placebo. The origin of the receptors is a person aged 18-60 years who received the Ad26.COV2.S COVID-19 vaccine or a placebo. CDR3s include the opening cysteine and the closing phenylalanine or tryptophan. The D gene is left open where the match is weak. Not every row has a clone size; where given, it reads once, few, many or a size class.

clone size: NA
J gene: TRBJ1-5
V gene: TRBV5-6
CDR3 length: 13
D gene: NA
CDR3 DNA: TGTGCCAGCAGCTTTGGAGGGGTCCAGCCCCAGCATTTT
CDR3 protein: CASSFGGVQPQHF

clone size: NA
J gene: TRBJ2-7
V gene: TRBV9
CDR3 length: 15
D gene: TRBD1
CDR3 DNA: TGTGCCAGCAGCGTCGGGACAGGGGTTCCCTACGAGCAGTACTTC
CDR3 protein: CASSVGTGVPYEQYF

clone size: NA
J gene: TRBJ1-1
V gene: TRBV10-3
CDR3 length: 13
D gene: NA
CDR3 DNA: TGTGCCATCAAAGGAGAGACGGACCCTGAAGCTTTCTTT
CDR3 protein: CAIKGETDPEAFF

clone size: NA
J gene: TRBJ2-2
V gene: TRBV7-2
CDR3 length: 14
D gene: TRBD2
CDR3 DNA: TGTGCCAGCAGCCCGCTAGCGGGAGCCGGGGAGCTGTTTTTT
CDR3 protein: CASSPLAGAGELFF

clone size: NA
J gene: TRBJ1-1
V gene: TRBV6-4
CDR3 length: 15
D gene: NA
CDR3 DNA: TGTGCCAGCAGACCCCTCCCAGGGGCTTTCACTGAAGCTTTCTTT
CDR3 protein: CASRPLPGAFTEAFF

clone size: once
J gene: TRBJ2-5
V gene: TRBV2
CDR3 length: 15
D gene: TRBD2
CDR3 DNA: TGTGCCAGCAGTGACTCGGGACTAGCGGGAGAGACCCAGTACTTC
CDR3 protein: CASSDSGLAGETQYF

clone size: few
J gene: TRBJ1-4
V gene: TRBV28
CDR3 length: 13
D gene: NA
CDR3 DNA: TGTGCCAGCAGTCCTACAGGGTGGGAAAAACTGTTTTTT
CDR3 protein: CASSPTGWEKLFF

clone size: once
J gene: TRBJ2-3
V gene: TRBV6-5
CDR3 length: 14
D gene: TRBD1
CDR3 DNA: TGTGCCAGCAAGGGCAGGGGGCTCACAGATACGCAGTATTTT
CDR3 protein: CASKGRGLTDTQYF

clone size: NA
J gene: TRBJ1-4
V gene: TRBV6-1
CDR3 length: 14
D gene: NA
CDR3 DNA: TGTGCCAGCAGTGACGGTGCTCTGGCTGGAAAACTGTTTTTT
CDR3 protein: CASSDGALAGKLFF

clone size: NA
J gene: TRBJ1-1
V gene: TRBV27
CDR3 length: 14
D gene: TRBD1
CDR3 DNA: TGTGCCAGCAGTCACAAGACAGGGTCGCCTGAAGCTTTCTTT
CDR3 protein: CASSHKTGSPEAFF

clone size: NA
J gene: TRBJ2-1
V gene: TRBV28
CDR3 length: 13
D gene: NA
CDR3 DNA: TGTGCCAGCATTTTAAGAGAGAGGAATGAGCAGTTCTTC
CDR3 protein: CASILRERNEQFF

clone size: once
J gene: TRBJ2-1
V gene: TRBV3-1/TRBV3-2
CDR3 length: 17
D gene: NA
CDR3 DNA: TGTGCCAGCAGCCCGGCCGCTTTAGCGGATATATACAATGAGCAGTTCTTC
CDR3 protein: CASSPAALADIYNEQFF

clone size: NA
J gene: TRBJ2-7
V gene: TRBV6-5
CDR3 length: 14
D gene: TRBD2
CDR3 DNA: TGTGCCAGCAGAACCGGGACTAGTTCCTACGAGCAGTACTTC
CDR3 protein: CASRTGTSSYEQYF

clone size: NA
J gene: TRBJ2-1
V gene: TRBV10-3
CDR3 length: 12
D gene: NA
CDR3 DNA: TGTGCCATCAGCCTACAGGGCTATGAGCAGTTCTTC
CDR3 protein: CAISLQGYEQFF

clone size: NA
J gene: TRBJ2-7
V gene: TRBV10-3
CDR3 length: 14
D gene: NA
CDR3 DNA: TGTGCCATCAGTGCGGAGAGGGAAGGGTACGAGCAGTACTTC
CDR3 protein: CAISAEREGYEQYF

clone size: NA
J gene: TRBJ1-3
V gene: TRBV3-1/TRBV3-2
CDR3 length: 16
D gene: NA
CDR3 DNA: TGTGCCAGCAGCACTTGGGCCGGGAGCTCCGGCAACACCATATATTTT
CDR3 protein: CASSTWAGSSGNTIYF

clone size: NA
J gene: TRBJ2-1
V gene: TRBV4-1
CDR3 length: 14
D gene: NA
CDR3 DNA: TGCGCCAGCAGCCAAGAAAAGGGGTACAATGAGCAGTTCTTC
CDR3 protein: CASSQEKGYNEQFF

clone size: NA
J gene: TRBJ2-7
V gene: TRBV28
CDR3 length: 17
D gene: NA
CDR3 DNA: TGTGCCAGCAGTTCCCGATCTCCTAGCGACCGCCCCTACGAGCAGTACTTC
CDR3 protein: CASSSRSPSDRPYEQYF

clone size: NA
J gene: TRBJ2-7
V gene: TRBV28
CDR3 length: 14
D gene: TRBD2
CDR3 DNA: TGTGCCAGCAGTTTATTCGGCGGGAGTTACGAGCAGTACTTC
CDR3 protein: CASSLFGGSYEQYF

clone size: NA
J gene: TRBJ2-3
V gene: TRBV6-1
CDR3 length: 18
D gene: TRBD2
CDR3 DNA: TGTGCCAGCAGTGAAGGTCCGGGGCTAGCGGCTAGCACAGATACGCAGTATTTT
CDR3 protein: CASSEGPGLAASTDTQYF

clone size: NA
J gene: TRBJ2-3
V gene: TRBV10-3
CDR3 length: 15
D gene: TRBD1
CDR3 DNA: TGTGCCATCAGGTCGGGACAGGAATACACAGATACGCAGTATTTT
CDR3 protein: CAIRSGQEYTDTQYF

clone size: NA
J gene: TRBJ1-4
V gene: TRBV9
CDR3 length: 15
D gene: TRBD1
CDR3 DNA: TGTGCCAGCAGCGTAGATGGCAGGGGGAATGAAAAACTGTTTTTT
CDR3 protein: CASSVDGRGNEKLFF

clone size: NA
J gene: TRBJ2-2
V gene: TRBV7-6
CDR3 length: 17
D gene: NA
CDR3 DNA: TGTGCCAGCGGCCCAGTACAGGGCCAACAACGTACCGGGGAGCTGTTTTTT
CDR3 protein: CASGPVQGQQRTGELFF

clone size: NA
J gene: TRBJ2-5
V gene: TRBV9
CDR3 length: 14
D gene: TRBD2
CDR3 DNA: TGTGCCAGCAGCGTAGAAGCGGGAACAAAGACCCAGTACTTC
CDR3 protein: CASSVEAGTKTQYF

clone size: NA
J gene: TRBJ2-1
V gene: TRBV7-8
CDR3 length: 14
D gene: NA
CDR3 DNA: TGTGCCAGCAGCTTAGCGGCCTCCTACAATGAGCAGTTCTTC
CDR3 protein: CASSLAASYNEQFF

clone size: NA
J gene: TRBJ2-2
V gene: TRBV4-2
CDR3 length: 15
D gene: NA
CDR3 DNA: TGTGCCAGCACCCACGCTGGGAACGGAGGCGGGGAGCTGTTTTTT
CDR3 protein: CASTHAGNGGGELFF

clone size: NA
J gene: TRBJ2-7
V gene: TRBV25-1
CDR3 length: 13
D gene: NA
CDR3 DNA: TGTGCCAGCAGTGGCAGGGGTAACTACGAGCAGTACTTC
CDR3 protein: CASSGRGNYEQYF

clone size: NA
J gene: TRBJ2-7
V gene: TRBV15
CDR3 length: 15
D gene: TRBD1
CDR3 DNA: TGTGCCACCAGCAGAGGGGCCCAGGGGGCCTACGAGCAGTACTTC
CDR3 protein: CATSRGAQGAYEQYF

clone size: NA
J gene: TRBJ2-4
V gene: TRBV28
CDR3 length: 16
D gene: NA
CDR3 DNA: TGTGCCAGCAGTTACGGCAAGGGCCGTCCAAGGAACATTCAGTACTTC
CDR3 protein: CASSYGKGRPRNIQYF

clone size: NA
J gene: TRBJ2-1
V gene: TRBV27
CDR3 length: 11
D gene: NA
CDR3 DNA: TGTGCCAGCACAACCCCGAGTGAGCAGTTCTTC
CDR3 protein: CASTTPSEQFF

clone size: NA
J gene: TRBJ2-1
V gene: TRBV7-3
CDR3 length: 15
D gene: TRBD2
CDR3 DNA: TGTGCCAGCAGCTTAGGGCTAGCGGGGCCCCATGAGCAGTTCTTC
CDR3 protein: CASSLGLAGPHEQFF

clone size: NA
J gene: TRBJ2-2
V gene: TRBV11-3
CDR3 length: 14
D gene: NA
CDR3 DNA: TGTGCCAGCAGCTTAGGGGGGAACACCGGGGAGCTGTTTTTT
CDR3 protein: CASSLGGNTGELFF

clone size: NA
J gene: TRBJ2-3
V gene: TRBV5-3
CDR3 length: 19
D gene: TRBD2
CDR3 DNA: TGTGCCAGAAGAACGGGACTAGCGGGACCTTCACCGCTTACAGATACGCAGTATTTT
CDR3 protein: CARRTGLAGPSPLTDTQYF

clone size: NA
J gene: TRBJ2-2
V gene: TRBV7-2
CDR3 length: 16
D gene: NA
CDR3 DNA: TGTGCCAGCAGCTTACAAGGAGGCTATGGGTCCGGGGAGCTGTTTTTT
CDR3 protein: CASSLQGGYGSGELFF

clone size: NA
J gene: TRBJ2-1
V gene: TRBV11-3
CDR3 length: 14
D gene: TRBD2
CDR3 DNA: TGTGCCAGCAGCACCGGGACTAGCTACAATGAGCAGTTCTTC
CDR3 protein: CASSTGTSYNEQFF

clone size: NA
J gene: TRBJ2-7
V gene: TRBV27
CDR3 length: 16
D gene: TRBD2
CDR3 DNA: TGTGCCAGCAGTTCTGAAGCGGGAGGGCGCTTCTACGAGCAGTACTTC
CDR3 protein: CASSSEAGGRFYEQYF

clone size: NA
J gene: TRBJ2-5
V gene: TRBV12-5
CDR3 length: 15
D gene: TRBD1
CDR3 DNA: TGTGCTAGTGCCGAGGACAGGGGTGGACAAGAGACCCAGTACTTC
CDR3 protein: CASAEDRGGQETQYF

clone size: once
J gene: TRBJ2-5
V gene: TRBV5-5
CDR3 length: 14
D gene: TRBD1
CDR3 DNA: TGTGCCAGCAGCTCCCGGACAGGGCAAGAGACCCAGTACTTC
CDR3 protein: CASSSRTGQETQYF

clone size: NA
J gene: TRBJ1-2
V gene: TRBV7-2
CDR3 length: 13
D gene: NA
CDR3 DNA: TGTGCCACCGCCGCAGGGTGGGACTATGGCTACACCTTC
CDR3 protein: CATAAGWDYGYTF

clone size: NA
J gene: TRBJ1-1
V gene: TRBV21-1
CDR3 length: 13
D gene: NA
CDR3 DNA: TGTGCCAGCAGCGCCAACAGGAACACTGAAGCTTTCTTT
CDR3 protein: CASSANRNTEAFF